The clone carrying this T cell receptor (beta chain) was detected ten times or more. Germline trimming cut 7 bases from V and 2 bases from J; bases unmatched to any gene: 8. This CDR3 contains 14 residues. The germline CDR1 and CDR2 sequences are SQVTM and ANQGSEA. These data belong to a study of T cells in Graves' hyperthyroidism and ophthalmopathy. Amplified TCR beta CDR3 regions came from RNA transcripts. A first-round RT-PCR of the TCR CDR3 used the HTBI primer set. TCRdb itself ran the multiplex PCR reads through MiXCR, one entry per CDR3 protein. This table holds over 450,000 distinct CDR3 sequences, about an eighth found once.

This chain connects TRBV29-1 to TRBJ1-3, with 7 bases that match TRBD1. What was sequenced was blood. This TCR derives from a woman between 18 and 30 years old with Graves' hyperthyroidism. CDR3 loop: CSGRVTGAGNTIYF. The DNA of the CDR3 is TGCAGCGGACGAGTTACAGGGGCTGGAAACACCATATATTTT.